This TCR beta chain appears in the sequencing data of a study of T cell repertoires in cytomegalovirus infection. About the research overall: Both a matching HLA type and CMV infection were indicated by public TCR beta signatures.

MiXCR was run by TCRdb on the reads, yielding one entry per CDR3 protein. This table holds a few hundred thousand distinct CDR3 sequences, approximately 9.5% found once. CDR3 length equals 14 residues. Germline V gives CDR1 ENHRY, CDR2 SYGVKD. The ends were cut back, 1 base at V and 2 bases at J, with 9 bases in the middle. The table lists this clonotype with a few counts. Sequenced sample: PBMCs. The source of this sequence is a human donor in good health (CMV status not recorded). Some clones in this sample may be carry-over from other donors' samples. The V and J genes are TRBV10-3 and TRBJ2-7, with D possibly TRBD1 on 5 matching bases. DNA for the CDR3: TGTGCCATCAGTGAGTGGGCAGGGACCTACGAGCAGTACTTC. Amino acids: CAISEWAGTYEQYF.